The 8 T cell receptor beta chains listed next were all sequenced from one sample in a study of blood T cell repertoires in COVID-19 (dated by TCRdb to the early 2020s). Libraries were constructed by the immunoSEQ multiplex PCR assay. Here the immuneACCESS table is served through TCRdb, limited to in-frame sequences with V and J called. Missing clones are a known gap in these copies; in checked studies unresolved V genes cover under half, and the rest lacks a known reason. Present in this sample are about 59,000 clones, roughly 80% of which were seen just once. The ten largest clonotypes hold more than 2.5% of the sample. The specimen sequenced was peripheral blood. The receptor set was obtained from a man between 60 and 75 years old with acute or convalescent COVID-19.

This clone has only a few counts. J is TRBJ1-6 and V is TRBV5-6; 11 bases fit TRBD1. After removal of 4 bases from V and 9 bases from J, the junction contained 3 bases not matched to a gene. CDR1 is SGHDT, CDR2 YYEEEE, per germline. The CDR3 covers 14 residues. CDR3 in amino acids: CASSVGTGGSPLHF. CDR3 DNA: TGTGCCAGCAGCGTTGGGACAGGGGGTTCACCCCTCCACTTT.

The CDR3 here is CASSLGPRDEAFF. The CDR3 DNA follows: TGTGCCAGCAGTTTAGGTCCGAGGGATGAAGCTTTCTTT. This rearrangement joins TRBV12-3 or TRBV12-4 to TRBJ1-1; D gene unclear. The CDR3 covers 13 residues. The V end lost 1 base, the J end lost 7 bases, and 10 bases lay between the germline ends.

This chain links TRBV4-1 with TRBJ2-1, with 10 nucleotides matching TRBD2. The CDR3 has 12 residues. J lost 13 bases, V lost 6 bases, and 6 bases had no gene match. Germline lookup yields CDR1 MGHRA and CDR2 YSYEKL. The CDR3 protein is CASSFSGGPQFF. The CDR3 region has the DNA TGCGCCAGCAGTTTTAGCGGGGGGCCTCAGTTCTTC.

CDR3 nucleotides: TGTGCCAGCAGTTCCTTTCCGGGGGTTAATTCACCCCTCCACTTT. It is translated as CASSSFPGVNSPLHF. V and J are TRBV6-6 and TRBJ1-6; tentative D call: TRBD1 (5 bases). Trimming removed 4 bases from V and 6 bases from J, with 13 bases in between. Germline CDR1 reads MNHNY; CDR2 reads SVGAGI (reference sequence). The CDR3 has 15 amino acids.

This chain links TRBV14 with TRBJ2-1; TRBD1 matches at 8 bases. CDR1 is SGHDN, CDR2 FVKESK, per germline. V dropped 2 bases and J dropped 10; count of bases not matched to a gene: 7. The CDR3 covers 14 residues. The DNA of the CDR3 is TGTGCCAGCAGCCAAACCAGACAGGGGAGCGAGCAGTTCTTC. It translates to CASSQTRQGSEQFF.

A few counts support this clone. Here the CDR3 DNA reads TGTGCCAGTAGTCAGGGACAGGGGTTAGGCTACACCTTC. This sequence encodes CASSQGQGLGYTF. V and J are TRBV19 and TRBJ1-2, with 10 nucleotides matching TRBD1. This CDR3 is 13 amino acids long. In germline, CDR1 is LNHDA, CDR2 SQIVND (reference sequence). Trimming at V came to 5 bases and at J to 8 bases, leaving 5 bases not matched to a gene. Full variable domain (outside the CDR3, taken from reference TRBV19 and TRBJ1-2): DGGITQSPKYLFRKEGQNVTLSCEQNLNHDAMYWYRQDPGQGLRLIYYSQIVNDFQKGDIAEGYSVSREKKESFPLTVTSAQKNPTAFYLCASSQGQGLGYTFGSGTRLTVV.

V gene TRBV4-1 combines with J gene TRBJ1-5, with 8 positions matching TRBD1. The trim removed 0 bases at V and 3 bases at J, leaving 7 bases unmatched. The CDR3 totals 17 residues. Germline V gene lookup returns CDR1 MGHRA and CDR2 YSYEKL. The CDR3 loop reads CASSQDDRGMDNQPQHF. For the CDR3, the DNA is TGCGCCAGCAGCCAAGACGACAGGGGAATGGACAATCAGCCCCAGCATTTT.

The CDR3 DNA reads TGTGCCAGCAGTTTTGACTGGGGGCCTAATTCACCCCTCCACTTT. Translated, it gives CASSFDWGPNSPLHF. This rearrangement joins TRBV27 to TRBJ1-6, with TRBD1 as a possible D gene (6 bases). V was cut by 3 bases and J by 6 bases, with 12 bases left in between. Germline lookup yields CDR1 MNHEY and CDR2 SMNVEV (reference sequence). This CDR3 spans 15 amino acids.